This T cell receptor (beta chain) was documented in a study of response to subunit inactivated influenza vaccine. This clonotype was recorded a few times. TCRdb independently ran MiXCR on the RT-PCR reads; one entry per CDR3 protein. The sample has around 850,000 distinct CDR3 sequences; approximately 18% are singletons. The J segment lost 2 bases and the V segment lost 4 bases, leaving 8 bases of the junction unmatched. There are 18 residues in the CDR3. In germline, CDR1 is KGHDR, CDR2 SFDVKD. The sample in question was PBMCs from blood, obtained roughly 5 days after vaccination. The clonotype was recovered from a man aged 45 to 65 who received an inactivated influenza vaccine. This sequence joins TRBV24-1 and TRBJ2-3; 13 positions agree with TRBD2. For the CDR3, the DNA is TGTGCCACCAGTGACTCCGGGACTAGCGGGATCGTCACAGATACGCAGTATTTT. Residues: CATSDSGTSGIVTDTQYF.